Reported below is one TCR beta chain. This sample was included in a study of long-term antiretroviral therapy in people with HIV. It was version v3.0 of the immunoSEQ assay that was run at survey level. Data came from immunoSEQ multiplex PCR; TCRdb stores just in-frame clones and leaves some out. Altogether around 38,000 clones are present, 85% to 95% being singletons, with the ten largest covering 2% to 2.5%. The CDR3 loop spans 13 amino acids. The V and J ends lost 2 bases and 10 bases respectively, with 12 bases between them. Germline lookup yields CDR1 MNHEY and CDR2 SMNVEV (reference sequence). The sample here was unsorted PBMCs, taken roughly 9.5 years after starting antiretroviral therapy. The V gene is TRBV27, the J gene TRBJ1-3, with D perhaps matching TRBD1 (5 bases). This clonotype was sampled from a man younger than 40 with HIV. The chain's CDR3 is CASSLTGWGTIYF. In DNA, the CDR3 is TGTGCCAGCAGTTTAACAGGTTGGGGTACCATATATTTT.